These 5 T cell receptor beta chains came from one sample sequenced in a study of pediatric ulcerative colitis. One to two pinch biopsies were taken from the rectum during colonoscopy. Data came from immunoSEQ multiplex PCR; TCRdb stores just in-frame clones and leaves some out. Here the sample spans about 36,000 clones, less than 80% being singletons. Material for sequencing was gut tissue. These receptors were obtained from a boy between 10 and 17 years old with moderate ulcerative colitis.

The gene calls are TRBV4-1 and TRBJ1-1; tentatively, D is TRBD1 (5 bases). From germline, CDR1 is MGHRA and CDR2 YSYEKL. The CDR3 contains 12 residues. Trimming took off 3 bases at V and 8 bases at J, with 10 bases between the two ends. The CDR3 bases are TGCGCCAGCAGCCACAGGGCCGGGGAAGCTTTCTTT. Protein: CASSHRAGEAFF.

The chain carries TRBV5-1 and TRBJ2-2, with D maybe TRBD1 (5 bases). Germline-derived CDR1 and CDR2 are SGHRS and YFSETQ. The V gene lost 1 base and the J gene lost 1 base, with 8 bases spanning the gap. CDR3 length equals 15 residues. CDR3 nucleotide sequence: TGCGCCAGCAGCTTGTATGGACAGAACACCGGGGAGCTGTTTTTT. Amino acid sequence: CASSLYGQNTGELFF.

The chain is built from TRBV4-2 and TRBJ2-1; 7 nucleotides match TRBD1. The CDR3 totals 13 residues. Germline CDR1 LGHNA, CDR2 YNFKEQ. Trimming cost V 2 bases and J 8 bases; bases outside gene matches: 3. The CDR3 DNA follows: TGTGCCAGCAGCCAACAAACAGGGGATGAGCAGTTCTTC. Translation: CASSQQTGDEQFF.

The chain uses TRBV13 and TRBJ2-1, with D unclear. This CDR3 spans 12 amino acids. The V end was cut by 5 bases, the J end by 10 bases, with 12 bases between. Germline lookup yields CDR1 PRHDT and CDR2 FYEKMQ (reference sequence). CDR3 coding DNA: TGTGCCAGCAGCCCCCCCCTTGGGGAGCAGTTCTTC. Encoded protein: CASSPPLGEQFF.

This clone was recorded a few times. The chain couples TRBV29-1 to TRBJ2-7; 7 bases align to TRBD2. V lost 4 bases to trimming and J lost 3 bases; unmatched junction nucleotides: 3. The CDR3 contains 12 residues. Germline V gene data show CDR1 as SQVTM and CDR2 as ANQGSEA. The CDR3, as DNA: TGCAGCGTTGGCGGGAGTGGCTACGAGCAGTACTTC. This gives the protein CSVGGSGYEQYF.